The 32 T cell receptor beta chains listed next were all sequenced from one sample in a study of blood T cell repertoires in COVID-19. Repertoires were generated with immunoSEQ multiplex PCR, while TCRdb's copy carries only in-frame clones and drops some. The sample lists about 200,000 clones; roughly 90% were seen once. Sequencing was carried out using PBMCs or T cells enriched from blood (not recorded which). Every receptor here comes from a woman under 30 who had recovered from COVID-19.

This chain joins TRBV27 and TRBJ1-4; TRBD1 is a possible D gene (5 bases). CDR1 and CDR2 (germline): MNHEY, SMNVEV (reference sequence). The V and J ends lost 7 bases and 10 bases respectively, with 13 bases between them. CDR3 length equals 12 residues. CDR3: CASIGGGGKLFF. Here the CDR3 DNA reads TGTGCCAGCATCGGCGGGGGGGGAAAACTGTTTTTT.

In the case of this clone: The sample carries other DNA sequences with the same CDR3. The chain employs TRBV28 and TRBJ1-2; TRBD1 matches 8 bases. The germline V gene has CDR1 MDHEN and CDR2 SYDVKM. J was trimmed by 8 bases and V by 2 bases; bases with no gene match: 1. The CDR3 consists of 12 residues. In nucleotides, the CDR3 is TGTGCCAGCAGTTTACGGACAGGGGGCTACACCTTC. It codes for CASSLRTGGYTF.

The chain couples TRBV5-1 to TRBJ1-1, with D uncertain. CDR3 length: 14 amino acids. Trimming pared 0 bases from V and 4 bases from J, leaving 10 bases between. Germline assignment: CDR1 SGHRS and CDR2 YFSETQ. The CDR3 is CASSLDPGPTEAFF. The CDR3 DNA reads TGCGCCAGCAGCTTGGATCCAGGCCCCACTGAAGCTTTCTTT. The full variable domain, in which reference TRBV5-1 and TRBJ1-1 provide the parts outside the CDR3, is KAGVTQTPRYLIKTRGQQVTLSCSPISGHRSVSWYQQTPGQGLQFLFEYFSETQRNKGNFPGRFSGRQFSNSRSEMNVSTLELGDSALYLCASSLDPGPTEAFFGQGTRLTVV.

This chain connects TRBV5-1 to TRBJ2-5; TRBD1 might be the D (6 bases). The CDR3 spans 15 residues. CDR1 is SGHRS, CDR2 YFSETQ, per germline. V lost 2 bases and J 3 bases, leaving 14 bases between the germline ends. CDR3 protein: CASSFPGQKKETQYF. The CDR3 region has the DNA TGCGCCAGCAGCTTCCCGGGACAAAAAAAAGAGACCCAGTACTTC.

As for this clone: This sample includes further DNA sequences coding for the same CDR3. V gene TRBV7-9 combines with J gene TRBJ2-7, with D possibly matching TRBD2 (5 bases). The length of the CDR3 is 14 residues. Looked up from germline, CDR1 is SEHNR and CDR2 is FQNEAQ (reference sequence). Trimming shortened V by 2 bases and J by 0 bases, and 8 bases separated the two germline ends. The CDR3 sequence: CASSLTGSSYEQYF. The CDR3 bases are TGTGCCAGCAGCTTAACGGGGAGCTCCTACGAGCAGTACTTC.

The chain joins TRBV9 to TRBJ2-3; the match to TRBD2 covers 9 bases. The CDR3 length is 16 residues. Germline lookup yields CDR1 SGDLS and CDR2 YYNGEE. Trimming removed 0 bases from V and 5 bases from J; junction bases left unmatched: 7. CDR3: CASSVDASGAGDTQYF. In nucleotides, the CDR3 is TGTGCCAGCAGCGTAGACGCTAGCGGGGCTGGAGATACGCAGTATTTT.

The gene calls are TRBV29-1 and TRBJ2-3; 10 bases fit TRBD2. The V gene end was trimmed by 6 bases and the J gene end by 7 bases; junction bases not matched to a gene: 10. This CDR3 is 14 amino acids long. CDR1 SQVTM and CDR2 ANQGSEA come from the germline V gene. CDR3 sequence (DNA): TGCAGCGTAGACCTTAGCGGGGGGAAAAATACGCAGTATTTT. This sequence encodes CSVDLSGGKNTQYF.

The chain couples TRBV5-8 to TRBJ1-1; D remains ambiguous. This CDR3 spans 14 amino acids. Trimming left V 5 bases short and J 0 bases short, with 11 bases between. Germline lookup yields CDR1 SGHTS and CDR2 YDEGEE. CDR3 protein: CASRAGNLNTEAFF. CDR3 DNA sequence: TGTGCCAGCAGGGCCGGGAATTTGAACACTGAAGCTTTCTTT.

The chain joins TRBV27 to TRBJ1-5; TRBD1 is a possible D gene (5 bases). V gave up 3 bases and J gave up 4 bases, with 10 bases separating them. CDR3 length equals 14 residues. CDR1 and CDR2 from the germline V gene are MNHEY and SMNVEV (reference sequence). CDR3 in amino acids: CASSLARVNQPQHF. CDR3 sequence (DNA): TGTGCCAGCAGTTTGGCCAGGGTTAATCAGCCCCAGCATTTT.

In this sample, this clone turned up a few times. The rearrangement joins TRBV6-1 to TRBJ2-6, with a tentative D call TRBD2 (5 bases). The V end was cut by 1 base, the J end by 2 bases, with 6 bases between. Per the germline V gene, CDR1 is MNHNS and CDR2 is SASEGT. This CDR3 comprises 15 residues. Here the CDR3 DNA reads TGTGCCAGCAGTGAAGGGGGAGCTGGGGCCAACGTCCTGACTTTC. Its protein is CASSEGGAGANVLTF.

This chain's CDR3 is CASSPEGFEGYTF. The CDR3, as DNA: TGTGCCAGCTCACCCGAGGGATTTGAAGGCTACACCTTC. The V gene is TRBV18, the J gene TRBJ1-2; D not resolved. The germline V and J ends were trimmed by 3 bases and 8 bases, with 13 bases remaining between them. This CDR3 is built from 13 residues. Germline V gene sequence: CDR1 KGHSH, CDR2 LQKENI.

The chain combines TRBV4-1 with TRBJ2-2, with TRBD1 as a possible D gene (6 bases). The CDR3 totals 18 residues. Germline V gives CDR1 MGHRA, CDR2 YSYEKL. V lost 4 bases and J 0 bases, leaving 18 bases between the germline ends. The CDR3 reads CASSLEEAGVTNTGELFF. Here the CDR3 DNA reads TGCGCCAGCAGCCTAGAGGAGGCAGGGGTGACGAACACCGGGGAGCTGTTTTTT.

The rearrangement joins TRBV5-1 to TRBJ1-3; a possible D gene is TRBD1 (5 bases). CDR1 SGHRS and CDR2 YFSETQ come from the germline V gene. The CDR3 runs 15 residues. V dropped 4 bases and J dropped 0 bases, with 11 bases sitting between them. CDR3 DNA: TGCGCCAGCAGCCTTGACAGAACCTCTGGAAACACCATATATTTT. This translates into CASSLDRTSGNTIYF.

The genes are TRBV10-2 and TRBJ1-4, with TRBD1 matching 8 bases. The V gene end was trimmed by 10 bases and the J gene end by 0 bases; junction bases not matched to a gene: 4. The germline V gene has CDR1 WSHSY and CDR2 SAAADI. The CDR3 has 14 residues. The CDR3 region has the DNA TGCGCCACCAAACAGGGGGCAACTAATGAAAAACTGTTTTTT. This translates into CATKQGATNEKLFF.

This clone was seen once. The genes are TRBV2 and TRBJ1-2; D gene uncertain. Trimming stripped 2 bases from V and 2 bases from J, with 9 bases between. This CDR3 region has 14 residues. The germline gives CDR1 SNHLY, CDR2 FYNNEI. As DNA, the CDR3 is TGTGCCAGCAGTGAAAGTGGAGGGAACTATGGCTACACCTTC. This translates into CASSESGGNYGYTF.

This clone appeared a single time. This rearrangement joins TRBV24-1 to TRBJ2-3, with D possibly matching TRBD1 (6 bases). Germline V gene sequence: CDR1 KGHDR, CDR2 SFDVKD. This CDR3 is 15 amino acids long. V lost 3 bases, J lost 5 bases, and 14 bases lay in between. The CDR3 region has the DNA TGTGCCACCAGTGATCCAGGGACAACAGGAGATACGCAGTATTTT. Residues: CATSDPGTTGDTQYF.

The CDR3 here is CASSYRSGGKYNEQFF. The CDR3 DNA is TGTGCCAGCAGTTACCGGAGCGGGGGGAAGTACAATGAGCAGTTCTTC. This sequence joins TRBV6-5 and TRBJ2-1; 9 bases line up with TRBD2. Germline V CDR1 and CDR2: MNHEY, SVGAGI. The CDR3 consists of 16 residues. The V and J ends lost 2 bases and 4 bases, in that order; junction bases with no gene match: 6.

This chain joins TRBV27 and TRBJ2-7; TRBD2 might be the D (6 bases). Trimming removed 2 bases at V and 5 bases at J, with 16 bases between. Germline loops: CDR1 MNHEY, CDR2 SMNVEV (reference sequence). This CDR3 is built from 15 residues. The CDR3 DNA reads as TGTGCCAGCAGTTTACGGGGAGGACCAGCCCACGAGCAGTACTTC. Protein product: CASSLRGGPAHEQYF.

V gene TRBV5-6 combines with J gene TRBJ2-6; possibly TRBD1 for D (5 bases). CDR3 length: 17 residues. CDR1 is SGHDT and CDR2 is YYEEEE in the germline V gene. Trimming cost V 4 bases and J 0 bases, with 14 bases left between them. CDR3 DNA sequence: TGTGCCAGCAGCCCACTGGCAGGGAACTCTGGGGCCAACGTCCTGACTTTC. This codes for CASSPLAGNSGANVLTF.

This clone was recorded once. The V and J genes are TRBV2 and TRBJ2-5; 9 bases are shared with TRBD2. After removal of 6 bases from V and 3 bases from J, the junction contained 14 bases not matched to a gene. CDR1 SNHLY and CDR2 FYNNEI come from the germline V gene. The CDR3 has 17 residues. CDR3 nucleotides: TGTGCCAGCAGGGGGGATCCGGGACTAGCATCTGAAGAGACCCAGTACTTC. It is translated as CASRGDPGLASEETQYF. Full variable domain (outside the CDR3, taken from reference TRBV2 and TRBJ2-5): EPEVTQTPSHQVTQMGQEVILRCVPISNHLYFYWYRQILGQKVEFLVSFYNNEISEKSEIFDDQFSVERPDGSNFTLKIRSTKLEDSAMYFCASRGDPGLASEETQYFGPGTRLLVL.

The rearrangement links TRBV5-1 to TRBJ2-1, with 9 bases aligning to TRBD1. CDR3 length: 20 amino acids. Germline CDR1 is SGHRS and CDR2 is YFSETQ. J gave up 0 bases and V 2 bases, and 15 bases lay outside the gene matches. In DNA, the CDR3 is TGCGCCAGCAGCTTCCGGGACAGGGCTAGAACACTCATCTCCTACAATGAGCAGTTCTTC. Translated: CASSFRDRARTLISYNEQFF. The complete variable domain, with remaining parts taken from reference TRBV5-1 and TRBJ2-1, reads KAGVTQTPRYLIKTRGQQVTLSCSPISGHRSVSWYQQTPGQGLQFLFEYFSETQRNKGNFPGRFSGRQFSNSRSEMNVSTLELGDSALYLCASSFRDRARTLISYNEQFFGPGTRLTVL.

The J gene is TRBJ1-6, the V gene TRBV7-7; TRBD1 might be the D (5 bases). CDR1 and CDR2 (germline): SSHAT, FNYEAQ (reference sequence). This CDR3 is 13 amino acids long. V dropped 5 bases and J dropped 7 bases, with 9 bases sitting between them. CDR3 loop: CASSPDRNSPLHF. DNA of the CDR3: TGTGCCAGCAGCCCCGACAGAAATTCACCCCTCCACTTT.

The rearrangement joins TRBV19 to TRBJ2-7, with D maybe TRBD2 (6 bases). The CDR3 is 11 residues long. Germline lookup yields CDR1 LNHDA and CDR2 SQIVND (reference sequence). The V gene lost 8 bases and the J gene lost 3 bases, with 8 bases spanning the gap. The CDR3 bases are TGTGCCAGTGGGGACTTCTACGAGCAGTACTTC. As protein: CASGDFYEQYF. Full variable domain (rest looked up from reference TRBV19 and TRBJ2-7): DGGITQSPKYLFRKEGQNVTLSCEQNLNHDAMYWYRQDPGQGLRLIYYSQIVNDFQKGDIAEGYSVSREKKESFPLTVTSAQKNPTAFYLCASGDFYEQYFGPGTRLTVT.

The chain uses TRBV5-6 and TRBJ1-6; 9 nucleotides line up with TRBD1. The trim removed 2 bases at V and 9 bases at J, leaving 6 bases unmatched. The CDR3 runs 15 residues. Germline V gene lookup returns CDR1 SGHDT and CDR2 YYEEEE. CDR3 DNA sequence: TGTGCCAGCAGCTTATTACAGGGGGCTGGTTCACCCCTCCACTTT. Translating gives CASSLLQGAGSPLHF.

V is TRBV7-9 and J is TRBJ1-4, with 9 bases that match TRBD1. Germline V gene data show CDR1 as SEHNR and CDR2 as FQNEAQ (reference sequence). The CDR3 runs to 14 residues. The J segment lost 5 bases and the V segment lost 3 bases, leaving 1 base of the junction unmatched. CDR3 protein: CASSFGQGNEKLFF. For the CDR3, the DNA is TGTGCCAGCAGCTTCGGACAGGGGAATGAAAAACTGTTTTTT.

This chain joins TRBV9 and TRBJ2-3; 9 nucleotides agree with TRBD2. The CDR3 runs to 15 residues. Losses at the gene ends were 3 bases for V and 0 bases for J; bases not matched to a gene: 2. The V gene's germline CDR1 is SGDLS and CDR2 YYNGEE. CDR3 in DNA: TGTGCCAGCAGCGCTAGCGGGACTAGCACAGATACGCAGTATTTT. Residues: CASSASGTSTDTQYF. The full variable domain, rest sourced from reference TRBV9 and TRBJ2-3, is DSGVTQTPKHLITATGQRVTLRCSPRSGDLSVYWYQQSLDQGLQFLIQYYNGEERAKGNILERFSAQQFPDLHSELNLSSLELGDSALYFCASSASGTSTDTQYFGPGTRLTVL.

CDR3 sequence: CASSTGENSPLHF. In nucleotides, the CDR3 is TGTGCCAGCTCGACAGGGGAAAATTCACCCCTCCACTTT. The V gene is TRBV6-5, the J gene TRBJ1-6, with 8 bases identical to TRBD1. CDR1 and CDR2 from the germline V gene are MNHEY and SVGAGI. This CDR3 region has 13 residues. Trimming took 8 bases from V and 7 from J; bases not matched to a gene: 4.

This chain links TRBV6-5 with TRBJ1-6, with D unclear. Trimming pared 2 bases from V and 7 bases from J, leaving 9 bases between. Per germline, CDR1 MNHEY and CDR2 SVGAGI. This CDR3 region has 14 residues. CDR3 region: CASSYREENSPLHF. CDR3 nucleotide sequence: TGTGCCAGCAGTTACCGCGAGGAAAATTCACCCCTCCACTTT.

The chain carries TRBV12-3 or TRBV12-4 and TRBJ1-2; 9 nucleotides agree with TRBD1. The CDR3 consists of 12 residues. V lost 6 bases and J lost 8; bases outside the gene matches: 4. This CDR3 is CASRGQGGGYTF. Written as DNA, the CDR3 is TGTGCCAGCAGGGGACAGGGAGGAGGCTACACCTTC.

The V gene is TRBV28, the J gene TRBJ1-2; D uncertain. The CDR3 length is 13 residues. CDR1 and CDR2 from the germline V gene are MDHEN and SYDVKM. V was pared by 10 bases and J by 4 bases, with 16 bases between. CDR3 amino acids: CATSSSLAYGYTF. Written as DNA, the CDR3 is TGTGCCACCAGCAGTAGCCTGGCCTATGGCTACACCTTC.

As DNA, the CDR3 is TGTGCCAGCAGCAAAGAGGACAGGACCGATCAGCCCCAGCATTTT. As protein: CASSKEDRTDQPQHF. The chain recombines TRBV21-1 with TRBJ1-5; the table's D call of TRBD1 was not tested on the DNA. TRBV21-1 is deemed a pseudogene. The CDR3 extends over 15 amino acids.

CDR3 region: CASSPFSETVYAGTDTQYF. The DNA of the CDR3 is TGTGCCAGCAGCCCCTTCAGTGAGACAGTATATGCCGGCACAGATACGCAGTATTTT. This chain joins TRBV9 and TRBJ2-3; D possibly corresponds to TRBD1 (5 bases). Trimming pared 4 bases from V and 1 base from J, leaving 25 bases between. The CDR3 consists of 19 residues. Germline CDR1 is SGDLS and CDR2 is YYNGEE.